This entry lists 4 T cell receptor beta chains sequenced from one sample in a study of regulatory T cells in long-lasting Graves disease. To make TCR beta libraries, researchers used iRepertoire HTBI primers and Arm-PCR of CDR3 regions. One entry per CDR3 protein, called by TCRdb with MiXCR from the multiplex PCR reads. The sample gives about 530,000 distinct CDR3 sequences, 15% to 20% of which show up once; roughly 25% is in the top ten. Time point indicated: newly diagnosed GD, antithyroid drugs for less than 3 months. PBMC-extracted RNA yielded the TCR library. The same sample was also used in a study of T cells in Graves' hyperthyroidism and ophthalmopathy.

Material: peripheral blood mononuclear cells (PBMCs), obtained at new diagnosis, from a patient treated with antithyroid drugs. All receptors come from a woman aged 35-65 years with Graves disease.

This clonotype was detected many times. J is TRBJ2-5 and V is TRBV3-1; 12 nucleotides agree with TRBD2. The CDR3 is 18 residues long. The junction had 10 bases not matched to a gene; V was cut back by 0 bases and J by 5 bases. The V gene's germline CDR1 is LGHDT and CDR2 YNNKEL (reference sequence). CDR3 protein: CASSQDVLAGGGAETQYF. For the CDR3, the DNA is TGTGCCAGCAGCCAAGACGTGCTAGCGGGGGGGGGAGCGGAGACCCAGTACTTC.

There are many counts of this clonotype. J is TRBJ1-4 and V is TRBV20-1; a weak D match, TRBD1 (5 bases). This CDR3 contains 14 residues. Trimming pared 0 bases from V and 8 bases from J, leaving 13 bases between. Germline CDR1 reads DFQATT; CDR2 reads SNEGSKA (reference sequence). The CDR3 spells CSARERTNLEKLFF. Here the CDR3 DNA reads TGCAGTGCTAGAGAAAGGACAAATTTAGAAAAACTGTTTTTT.

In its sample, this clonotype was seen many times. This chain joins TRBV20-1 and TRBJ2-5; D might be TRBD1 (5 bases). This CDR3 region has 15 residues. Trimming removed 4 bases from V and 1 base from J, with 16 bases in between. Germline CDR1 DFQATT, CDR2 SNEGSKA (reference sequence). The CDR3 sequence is CSATNPRVVQETQYF. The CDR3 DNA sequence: TGCAGTGCTACCAATCCCAGGGTCGTCCAAGAGACCCAGTACTTC.

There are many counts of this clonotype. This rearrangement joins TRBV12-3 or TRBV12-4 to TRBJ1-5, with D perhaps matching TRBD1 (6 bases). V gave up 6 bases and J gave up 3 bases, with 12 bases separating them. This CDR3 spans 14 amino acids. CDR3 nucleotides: TGTGCCAGCAGAATTACAGGGTTCAATCAGCCCCAGCATTTT. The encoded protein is CASRITGFNQPQHF.